The next 18 T cell receptor beta chains were all read from a single sample in a study of cytomegalovirus exposure and HLA in healthy donors. PCR employed 60 Vbeta and 13 Jbeta primers. This table comes from immunoSEQ multiplex PCR, and its TCRdb copy is limited to in-frame clones, with some not included. Here the sample spans about 120,000 clones, 74% being singletons. The sample consisted of PBMCs. The receptor source for this set is a human donor in good health.

V gene TRBV5-1 combines with J gene TRBJ2-6; 8 bases align to TRBD1. The CDR3 consists of 19 residues. In germline, CDR1 is SGHRS, CDR2 YFSETQ. V was clipped by 1 base and J by 0 bases; unmatched bases: 9. CDR3 sequence (DNA): TGCGCCAGCAGCTTGTGGGGCGACAGGGGTCTCTCTGGGGCCAACGTCCTGACTTTC. This encodes CASSLWGDRGLSGANVLTF.

J is TRBJ1-2 and V is TRBV5-1; a possible D gene is TRBD1 (6 bases). Germline values: CDR1 SGHRS, CDR2 YFSETQ. Trimming cost V 6 bases and J 4 bases, with 13 bases left between them. This CDR3 spans 13 amino acids. Here the CDR3 DNA reads TGCGCCAGCACCACCGGGGACACCTATGGCTACACCTTC. Translating gives CASTTGDTYGYTF.

The rearrangement links TRBV6-5 to TRBJ1-5, with D possibly being TRBD1 (6 bases). The germline V and J ends were trimmed by 8 bases and 4 bases, with 9 bases remaining between them. This CDR3 is 12 amino acids long. Looked up from germline, CDR1 is MNHEY and CDR2 is SVGAGI. The CDR3 here is CASGQLNQPQHF. The CDR3 DNA reads as TGTGCCAGCGGACAGCTTAATCAGCCCCAGCATTTT.

A few counts support this clone. In nucleotides, the CDR3 is TGTGCCAGCAGTTCCGACATCCCAAACATTCAGTACTTC. It specifies CASSSDIPNIQYF. The V gene is TRBV6-5, the J gene TRBJ2-4; no firm D call. V lost 4 bases, J lost 6 bases, and 10 bases lay in between. The germline V gene encodes CDR1 MNHEY and CDR2 SVGAGI. This CDR3 contains 13 residues.

This clone has a handful of counts. V and J are TRBV10-3 and TRBJ1-2; tentative D call: TRBD1 (6 bases). CDR3 size: 14 residues. CDR1 is ENHRY, CDR2 SYGVKD, per germline. Between the trimmed V and J ends, which lost 10 bases and 3 bases, there was a span of 18 bases. The CDR3 sequence is CATGQSIPYYGYTF. DNA of the CDR3: TGTGCCACAGGACAGAGCATTCCATACTATGGCTACACCTTC.

This clone has a single count. The chain combines TRBV10-2 with TRBJ1-5; no reliable D call. Germline lookup yields CDR1 WSHSY and CDR2 SAAADI. The CDR3 covers 15 residues. Trimming removed 2 bases at V and 5 bases at J, with 13 bases between. CDR3 nucleotide sequence: TGCGCCAGCAGTGAGCCCAGCGCGGGTTATCAGCCCCAGCATTTT. The encoded protein is CASSEPSAGYQPQHF.

This clone was detected a few times. The CDR3 here is CASSLSEQGGTEAFF. The CDR3 bases are TGTGCCAGCAGCTTAAGTGAGCAGGGGGGCACTGAAGCTTTCTTT. The V gene is TRBV7-2, the J gene TRBJ1-1; 7 nucleotides agree with TRBD1. The CDR3 contains 15 residues. With V trimmed by 2 bases and J by 4 bases, 7 bases remained unmatched. Germline lookup yields CDR1 SGHTA and CDR2 FQGNSA.

This clone showed up just a few times. This sequence joins TRBV27 and TRBJ2-1; 11 bases agree with TRBD2. The V gene's germline CDR1 is MNHEY and CDR2 SMNVEV (reference sequence). Trimming took 6 bases from V and 7 from J; bases not matched to a gene: 11. The CDR3 extends over 16 amino acids. DNA for the CDR3: TGTGCCAGCAGGGACCTTAGCGGGGGGGCGCGGAATGAGCAGTTCTTC. Amino acid sequence: CASRDLSGGARNEQFF.

This clone was seen more than once but under ten times. Here the CDR3 DNA reads TGCAGCCTAGCAGGGGTTGGTTCAAGTGAGCAGTTCTTC. This codes for CSLAGVGSSEQFF. The chain combines TRBV29-1 with TRBJ2-1; D is perhaps TRBD1 (6 bases). Trimming took 8 bases from V and 9 from J, leaving 20 bases between them. The CDR3 length is 13 residues. Germline CDR1 and CDR2: SQVTM and ANQGSEA.

This clone was counted a few times. This rearrangement joins TRBV11-2 to TRBJ2-3, with a tentative D call TRBD2 (6 bases). CDR3 size: 17 residues. With 0 bases removed from V and 4 bases from J, the gap between germline ends came to 17 bases. CDR1 is SGHAT and CDR2 is FQNNGV in the germline V gene. The CDR3: CASSLDRGLSSADTQYF. The DNA for the CDR3 is TGTGCCAGCAGCTTAGATCGAGGGTTGTCTAGCGCAGATACGCAGTATTTT.

This clone was detected a few times. The chain combines TRBV28 with TRBJ2-7, with 8 bases matching TRBD1. The CDR3 runs 14 residues. Unmatched junction bases numbered 9, after V lost 6 bases and J lost 5 bases. Germline V gene lookup returns CDR1 MDHEN and CDR2 SYDVKM. DNA for the CDR3: TGTGCCAGCAGGAGGACAGGGACCCCCCACGAGCAGTACTTC. It codes for CASRRTGTPHEQYF. Together with reference TRBV28 and TRBJ2-7, the CDR3 gives the full variable domain: DVKVTQSSRYLVKRTGEKVFLECVQDMDHENMFWYRQDPGLGLRLIYFSYDVKMKEKGDIPEGYSVSREKKERFSLILESASTNQTSMYLCASRRTGTPHEQYFGPGTRLTVT.

Points on this clone: Within the sample, other DNA sequences also encode this same CDR3. The chain carries TRBV7-2 and TRBJ2-7; 7 bases are a match to TRBD2. V gave up 0 bases and J gave up 3 bases; unmatched junction bases: 2. The V gene's germline CDR1 is SGHTA and CDR2 FQGNSA. The length of the CDR3 is 14 residues. The CDR3 reads CASSLAAGNYEQYF. CDR3 bases: TGTGCCAGCAGCTTAGCAGCGGGGAACTACGAGCAGTACTTC.

The chain is built from TRBV6-1 and TRBJ2-7; perhaps TRBD1 as D (5 bases). V was shortened by 1 base and J by 6 bases, with 13 bases between the two germline ends. The V gene's germline CDR1 is MNHNS and CDR2 SASEGT. The length of the CDR3 is 14 residues. Here the CDR3 DNA reads TGTGCCAGCAGTGAAGGGGGCGGAAGGGGCGAGCAGTACTTC. This codes for CASSEGGGRGEQYF.

The rearrangement joins TRBV7-2 to TRBJ1-3, with 8 bases aligning to TRBD1. This CDR3 spans 17 amino acids. Germline CDR1 SGHTA, CDR2 FQGNSA. The junction had 5 bases not matched to a gene; V was cut back by 1 base and J by 0 bases. The DNA of the CDR3 is TGTGCCAGCAGCTTAGGACAGGGGCCCTTCTCTGGAAACACCATATATTTT. Residues: CASSLGQGPFSGNTIYF. Based on the CDR3 plus reference TRBV7-2 and TRBJ1-3, the full variable domain is GAGVSQSPSNKVTEKGKDVELRCDPISGHTALYWYRQSLGQGLEFLIYFQGNSAPDKSGLPSDRFSAERTGGSVSTLTIQRTQQEDSAVYLCASSLGQGPFSGNTIYFGEGSWLTVV.

The rearrangement uses TRBV9 and TRBJ2-3, with D possibly being TRBD1 (5 bases). The V gene's germline CDR1 is SGDLS and CDR2 YYNGEE. There are 13 residues in the CDR3. The V end lost 4 bases, the J end lost 6 bases, and 12 bases lay between the germline ends. The CDR3: CASSIDRFDTQYF. CDR3 in DNA: TGTGCCAGCAGCATCGACAGATTCGATACGCAGTATTTT.

This chain links TRBV7-9 with TRBJ1-4; D unclear. Germline loops: CDR1 SEHNR, CDR2 FQNEAQ (reference sequence). Trimming pared 5 bases from V and 7 bases from J, leaving 20 bases between. This CDR3 is built from 16 residues. The chain's CDR3 is CASSHRGGDLGEKLFF. The DNA for the CDR3 is TGTGCCAGCAGCCACCGAGGTGGCGATCTGGGTGAAAAACTGTTTTTT.

V is TRBV9 and J is TRBJ1-3, with 12 bases fitting TRBD1. The trim removed 3 bases at V and 2 bases at J, leaving 3 bases unmatched. Per germline, CDR1 SGDLS and CDR2 YYNGEE. This CDR3 spans 16 amino acids. The chain's CDR3 is CASSAGQGATGNTIYF. The DNA for the CDR3 is TGTGCCAGCAGCGCGGGACAGGGGGCTACTGGAAACACCATATATTTT.

The chain recombines TRBV18 with TRBJ2-3; maybe TRBD2 (6 bases). This CDR3 is 14 amino acids long. From germline, CDR1 is KGHSH and CDR2 LQKENI. Trimming removed 6 bases from V and 1 base from J, with 11 bases in between. CDR3 sequence: CASSRGTRTDTQYF. The CDR3 region has the DNA TGTGCCAGCTCGCGCGGGACCCGCACAGATACGCAGTATTTT.